The entry below describes one TCR beta chain. Its specificity is not known. UMI-tagged TRB cDNA libraries were built via 5' RACE. TCRdb reprocessed the 5' RACE reads, with one entry per CDR3 protein and no DNA. The sample has more than 45,000 distinct CDR3 sequences. This record belongs to a study of CXCR3-negative and CXCR3-positive naive CD8 T cells. Findings and caveats of the study: TRBV-TRBJ usage was similar across naive CXCR3 subsets but distinct in memory cells. Surface CD5 looked about the same in the naive subsets, so the authors worked out TCR strength from TRB CDR3 properties. High diversity, comparable across both naive subsets, contrasted with much lower diversity in memory CD8+ cells.

The germline gives CDR1 MDHEN, CDR2 SYDVKM. The CDR3 length is 17 residues. This TCR came from a human donor in good health. Some clones in this sample may be carry-over from other donors' samples. Material: memory CD8+ T cells from blood. The chain links TRBV28 to TRBJ2-1; TCRdb's assignment of TRBD2 cannot be checked, as there is no DNA. The CDR3 sequence: CASSFTTGTSAFNEQFF.